The rows below give T cell receptor beta chains drawn from one sample of a study of regulatory T cells in long-lasting Graves disease. Each CDR3 protein gets one entry after TCRdb re-called the multiplex PCR reads with MiXCR. The profile shows some 250,000 distinct CDR3 sequences, around 20% of them singletons. The material sequenced was peripheral blood mononuclear cells (PBMCs), taken at new diagnosis, from a patient treated with antithyroid drugs. These receptors all come from a female donor with Graves disease. Both conserved end residues are part of each CDR3. Each record gives: V gene, J gene, CDR3 protein.

>TRBV11-1|TRBJ2-3
CASSNHRDRYTDTQYF
>TRBV29-1|TRBJ2-6
CSVEGDRDSGANVLTF
>TRBV28|TRBJ1-2
CASSLGGSGHYGYTF
>TRBV12-3/TRBV12-4|TRBJ1-3
CASTDIDSGNTIYF
>TRBV7-2|TRBJ2-1
CASSQGAAGGAYNEQFF
>TRBV6-2/TRBV6-3|TRBJ1-2
CASRPDGSSGYTF
>TRBV20-1|TRBJ1-6
CSARERGNYNSPLHF
>TRBV7-3|TRBJ1-5
CASSMGSTYSNQPQHF
>TRBV19|TRBJ2-5
CASSGTGGEQETQYF
>TRBV10-3|TRBJ2-2
CAISGSRQRDTGELFF
>TRBV11-3|TRBJ2-7
CASSLDRGSNEQYF
>TRBV6-2/TRBV6-3|TRBJ2-2
CASSPRGQWNTGELFF
>TRBV12-3/TRBV12-4|TRBJ1-5
CASSFRRLNQPQHF
>TRBV5-1|TRBJ1-2
CASSLAGDGYTF
>TRBV12-3/TRBV12-4|TRBJ2-7
CASSSDGRGEQYF
>TRBV5-6|TRBJ2-7
CASSLMNEQYF
>TRBV4-1|TRBJ2-2
CASSQAQGNTGELFF
>TRBV12-3/TRBV12-4|TRBJ2-1
CASSGTHQLAEPYNEQFF
>TRBV12-3/TRBV12-4|TRBJ2-7
CASREIQGAEQYF
>TRBV4-1|TRBJ1-6
CASSWRDPNSPLHF
>TRBV5-5|TRBJ2-3
CASSLGLAGASGSDTQYF
>TRBV27|TRBJ1-1
CASGLTGGENTEAFF
>TRBV11-3|TRBJ1-1
CASSLTGNSEAFF
>TRBV6-5|TRBJ2-3
CASSYSVLSADTQYF
>TRBV30|TRBJ1-6
CAYQRDLNSPLHF
>TRBV11-1|TRBJ2-2
CASSSETTGELFF
>TRBV12-3/TRBV12-4|TRBJ2-7
CASSGTSVYEQYF
>TRBV2|TRBJ2-1
CASTSGGALGNEQFF
>TRBV6-1|TRBJ2-5
CATKRGKETQYF
>TRBV7-6|TRBJ2-7
CASSLRLGLEQYF
>TRBV28|TRBJ2-1
CASSYSGGHPYNEQFF
>TRBV4-3|TRBJ2-1
CASSQERWGLSGRNDNEQFF
>TRBV7-8|TRBJ2-3
CASRFSRRGSGPSTDTQYF
>TRBV7-9|TRBJ2-5
CASSFGGRTETQYF
>TRBV3-2|TRBJ2-1
CASSQGAGTSTDEQFF
>TRBV19|TRBJ1-2
CASSPGGKVTYGYTF
>TRBV11-2|TRBJ2-1
CASSARDRVEQFF
>TRBV4-3|TRBJ1-2
CASSQQGGHGYTF
>TRBV10-3|TRBJ2-1
CAISRGGLGNEQFF
>TRBV18|TRBJ1-1
CASSPGQGLRTEAFF
>TRBV20-1|NA
CSARNEQFF
>TRBV5-5|TRBJ1-1
CASSQRDTEAFF
>TRBV18|TRBJ2-2
CASSPVGNTGELFF
>TRBV7-2|TRBJ2-5
CASSPAETQYF
>TRBV6-2/TRBV6-3|TRBJ2-7
CASRPPGEAYEQYF
>TRBV6-1|TRBJ1-1
CASRIEGAADTEAFF
>TRBV27|TRBJ2-3
CASSSIGRGRDTQYF
>TRBV27|TRBJ2-1
CASSLIGGILNEQFF
>TRBV19|TRBJ2-7
CASIPSGSNPHHEQYF
>TRBV7-2|TRBJ2-1
CASSSGSGNEQFF
>TRBV24-1|TRBJ2-1
CATSDSTLLAGTGNNEQFF
>TRBV24-1|TRBJ2-3
CATSDRGSTDTQYF
>TRBV10-3|TRBJ2-3
CAITAGATTSDTQYF
>TRBV6-1|TRBJ1-4
CASSRISGTPEGEKLFF
>TRBV20-1|TRBJ1-5
CSAAPGADYSNQPQHF
>TRBV20-1|TRBJ2-3
CSARGFVPGTQYF
>TRBV5-5|TRBJ2-3
CASSLHPDTQYF
>TRBV5-4|TRBJ2-7
CASSLGGVGAYEQYF